This T cell receptor (beta chain) originates from a study of blood T cells in healthy people across ages. General study results and limits: Versus aged donors, long-lived donors had higher diversity and more naive CD4+ cells.

Per germline, CDR1 ENHRY and CDR2 SYGVKD. The CDR3 consists of 14 residues. Unmatched junction bases numbered 3, after V lost 6 bases and J lost 3 bases. This clonotype occurred a few times. Its antigen is currently unknown. Together with a sample-barcoded 5' primer, a J-beta primer mix was included in a second PCR lasting roughly 6 to 12 cycles. Each CDR3 protein is one row after TCRdb ran MiXCR on the 5' RACE reads. The data contain over 1.5 million distinct CDR3 sequences, roughly 50% of them singletons. J is TRBJ2-3 and V is TRBV10-3; 10 bases map to TRBD1. Sequencing used blood. The sequence was obtained from a woman in her 40s in good health. The CDR3 nucleotides are TGTGCCATCAGGGGGACAGGGGCTACAGATACGCAGTATTTT. Translation gives CAIRGTGATDTQYF.